Listed here are 5 T cell receptor delta chains from one sample, sequenced in a study of gamma-delta T cells after stem cell transplantation. TCRdb called clones from the RT-PCR reads again using CATT. The sample consists of 1,500 to 2,000 delta-chain clones, about 4% of them appearing once. Input material: gamma-delta T cells. The receptors come from a human donor. It is not recorded whose cells these are; they may come from a transplant donor.

A word on this clone: This likely traces to a read error, being one base from a far larger clone. Other DNA sequences in this sample translate to the same CDR3. The genes are TRDV1 and TRDJ1; 11 nucleotides match TRDD3. The V and J ends lost 3 bases and 0 bases, in that order; junction bases with no gene match: 27. The germline CDR1 and CDR2 sequences are TSWWSYY and QGS. The CDR3 sequence is 24 residues long. In DNA, the CDR3 is TGTGCTCTTGGGGAGCCACCCTTCCTCTACTGGGGGATATGGAAAGGCCGGGACACCGATAAACTCATCTTT. Translated, it gives CALGEPPFLYWGIWKGRDTDKLIF.

Concerning this clone itself: With only one base between it and a far larger clone, this is likely a read error. The sample has other DNA sequences that encode this CDR3 too. CDR3 region: CAPRDSSTSYRYWGSITDKLIF. The CDR3 DNA is TGTGCCCCCCGGGATTCCTCCACCTCCTACCGATACTGGGGGTCAATCACCGATAAACTCATCTTT. This sequence joins TRDV3 and TRDJ1, with TRDD3 matching over 8 bases. Trimming at V came to 5 bases and at J to 1 base, leaving 33 bases not matched to a gene. This CDR3 comprises 22 residues. Germline CDR1 TVYSNPD, CDR2 GDNSRS (reference sequence).

The V call is TRDV1, the J call TRDJ1, with 11 bases identical to TRDD3. CDR3 length: 20 residues. Trimming at V came to 0 bases and at J to 3 bases, leaving 15 bases not matched to a gene. The germline CDR1 and CDR2 sequences are TSWWSYY and QGS. The CDR3 here is CALGELTSFLYWGISDKLIF. The CDR3 nucleotides read TGTGCTCTTGGGGAACTTACCTCCTTTCTTTACTGGGGGATATCCGATAAACTCATCTTT.

Points on this clone: Possible read error: a much larger clone is one base away. J is TRDJ1 and V is TRDV1; possible D gene TRDD3, 5 bases. The CDR3 sequence is 14 residues long. Germline-derived CDR1 and CDR2 are TSWWSYY and QGS. In DNA form, the CDR3 reads TGTGCTTTTGGGGAACTAGACGGGGCCGGGGTTTTCATCTTT. This gives the protein CAFGELDGAGVFIF.

To note about this clone: A far larger clone is just one base off, so this is likely a read error. The same CDR3 is also encoded by other DNA sequences in this sample. The V and J genes are TRDV1 and TRDJ1, with TRDD3 identical over 9 bases. Germline loops: CDR1 TSWWSYY, CDR2 QGS. Germline trimming cut 3 bases from V and 10 bases from J; bases unmatched to any gene: 24. The CDR3 is 19 residues long. CDR3 nucleotide sequence: TGTGCTCTTGGGGACCTGCACCTTCTAGTACTGGGGGACGGGGGCGGACTCATCTTT. This gives the protein CALGDLHLLVLGDGGGLIF.